Listed here are 30 T cell receptor beta chains from one sample, sequenced in a study of T cell responses to AZD1222 COVID-19 vaccine. Assay: immunoSEQ multiplex PCR; the TCRdb copy retains only in-frame clones and omits some. The table has more than 65,000 clones, 80% to 90% seen once; the top ten hold about 3.5%. The material sequenced was peripheral blood, taken 28 days after the second AZD1222 dose. These receptor sequences come from an adult who received the AZD1222 COVID-19 vaccine.

The genes are TRBV21-1 and TRBJ2-5; the table's D call of TRBD1 was not tested on the DNA. TRBV21-1 is a pseudogene locus. The CDR3 has 16 residues. The CDR3 protein is CASSKGGDRGGVTQYF. The CDR3 DNA sequence: TGTGCCAGCAGCAAAGGGGGGGACAGGGGAGGAGTGACCCAGTACTTC.

V gene TRBV11-2 combines with J gene TRBJ2-1; D is possibly TRBD1 (6 bases). The CDR3 extends over 17 amino acids. CDR1 SGHAT and CDR2 FQNNGV come from the germline V gene. Trimming took 4 bases from V and 0 from J, leaving 16 bases between them. This CDR3 reads CASSSPSGHTSYNEQFF. CDR3 nucleotide sequence: TGTGCCAGCAGCTCCCCGTCGGGACACACCTCCTACAATGAGCAGTTCTTC.

The rearrangement uses TRBV5-6 and TRBJ1-4; D is undetermined. Germline V gives CDR1 SGHDT, CDR2 YYEEEE. V lost 0 bases to trimming and J lost 6 bases, with 12 bases between them. There are 15 residues in the CDR3. The CDR3 sequence: CASSLVGRAHEKLFF. As DNA, the CDR3 is TGTGCCAGCAGCTTGGTAGGTCGCGCACATGAAAAACTGTTTTTT.

The chain has TRBV7-3 and TRBJ2-1; 11 nucleotides match TRBD2. J gave up 7 bases and V 5 bases, and 10 bases lay outside the gene matches. The CDR3 is 16 amino acids. Germline CDR1 is SGHTA and CDR2 is FQGTGA. The CDR3 reads CASSAMASGGRNEQFF. The CDR3 DNA sequence: TGTGCCAGCAGCGCAATGGCTAGCGGGGGGAGGAATGAGCAGTTCTTC.

This clone was seen only a few times. The CDR3 region has the DNA TGTGCCAGCAGCTTGGGACAGGGGTATAATGGCTACACCTTC. Its translation: CASSLGQGYNGYTF. The V and J genes are TRBV5-4 and TRBJ1-2; TRBD1 matches at 8 bases. This CDR3 region has 14 residues. Germline lookup yields CDR1 SGHNT and CDR2 YYREEE (reference sequence). V lost 0 bases to trimming and J lost 6 bases; unmatched junction nucleotides: 4.

The rearrangement links TRBV7-2 to TRBJ1-2, with D uncertain. The V end was cut by 0 bases, the J end by 7 bases, with 9 bases between. The CDR3 consists of 13 residues. CDR1 is SGHTA, CDR2 FQGNSA, per germline. The CDR3 region is CASSLADISGYTF. The CDR3 DNA sequence: TGTGCCAGCAGCTTAGCCGACATATCTGGCTACACCTTC. Based on the CDR3 plus reference TRBV7-2 and TRBJ1-2, the full variable domain is GAGVSQSPSNKVTEKGKDVELRCDPISGHTALYWYRQSLGQGLEFLIYFQGNSAPDKSGLPSDRFSAERTGGSVSTLTIQRTQQEDSAVYLCASSLADISGYTFGSGTRLTVV.

The CDR3 DNA reads as TGTGCCAGCGGTTATCGACAAGGGGACACCGGGGAGCTGTTTTTT. This gives the protein CASGYRQGDTGELFF. The chain is built from TRBV11-3 and TRBJ2-2; possible D gene TRBD1, 5 bases. The CDR3 runs to 15 residues. Germline lookup yields CDR1 SGHNT and CDR2 YENEEA. Trimming stripped 8 bases from V and 3 bases from J, with 16 bases between. Combining the CDR3 with reference TRBV11-3 and TRBJ2-2 gives the whole variable domain EAGVVQSPRYKIIEKKQPVAFWCNPISGHNTLYWYLQNLGQGPELLIRYENEEAVDDSQLPKDRFSAERLKGVDSTLKIQPAELGDSAVYLCASGYRQGDTGELFFGEGSRLTVL.

This clone has just one count. The chain is built from TRBV3-1 (or the pseudogene TRBV3-2) and TRBJ2-3; tentative D call: TRBD1 (6 bases). This CDR3 is built from 17 residues. The ends were cut back, 4 bases at V and 3 bases at J, with 20 bases in the middle. The germline V gene has CDR1 LGHDT and CDR2 YNNKEL (reference sequence). As DNA, the CDR3 is TGTGCCAGCAGCCGACAACATTCCACAGGGTTGACAGATACGCAGTATTTT. Amino acids: CASSRQHSTGLTDTQYF.

The chain couples TRBV7-8 to TRBJ1-1, with D unresolved. The V end was cut by 5 bases, the J end by 7 bases, with 5 bases between. Germline values: CDR1 SGHVS, CDR2 FQNEAQ. CDR3 length equals 10 residues. The CDR3 loop is CASSLFEAFF. CDR3 sequence (DNA): TGTGCCAGCAGCCTATTTGAAGCTTTCTTT.

The chain uses TRBV27 and TRBJ2-3; D remains ambiguous. The CDR3 covers 13 residues. The germline V gene has CDR1 MNHEY and CDR2 SMNVEV (reference sequence). The ends were cut back, 3 bases at V and 2 bases at J, with 6 bases in the middle. CDR3 DNA sequence: TGTGCCAGCAGTTTCGAGTACACAGATACGCAGTATTTT. It specifies CASSFEYTDTQYF.

The CDR3 DNA sequence: TGTGCCATCATCCAGGACTCTGGAAACACCATATATTTT. As protein: CAIIQDSGNTIYF. The chain carries TRBV10-3 and TRBJ1-3; D not certain. The CDR3 consists of 13 residues. From germline, CDR1 is ENHRY and CDR2 SYGVKD. V lost 7 bases and J lost 0, with 7 bases in between.

J is TRBJ2-5 and V is TRBV24-1; D is unresolved. This CDR3 contains 13 residues. Looked up from germline, CDR1 is KGHDR and CDR2 is SFDVKD. V was trimmed by 4 bases and J by 0 bases, leaving 5 bases between them. The CDR3 protein is CATSDSYQETQYF. DNA for the CDR3: TGTGCCACCAGTGACTCATACCAAGAGACCCAGTACTTC.

The chain couples TRBV27 to TRBJ2-3; D not resolved. This CDR3 is 15 amino acids long. V lost 4 bases to trimming and J lost 1 base, with 12 bases between them. The V gene's germline CDR1 is MNHEY and CDR2 SMNVEV (reference sequence). The CDR3: CASSWTTLGTDTQYF. CDR3 sequence (DNA): TGTGCCAGCAGTTGGACGACCCTGGGCACAGATACGCAGTATTTT.

V is TRBV18 and J is TRBJ1-5, with 8 bases identical to TRBD1. Germline loops: CDR1 KGHSH, CDR2 LQKENI. The V segment lost 6 bases and the J segment 6 bases; nucleotides outside the gene matches: 4. The CDR3 extends over 13 amino acids. For the CDR3, the DNA is TGTGCCAGCTCTGTGGACAGGGCTCAGCCCCAGCATTTT. Translation gives CASSVDRAQPQHF.

The sample holds one count of this clone. This chain uses TRBV28 with TRBJ1-2; D is uncertain. CDR1 MDHEN and CDR2 SYDVKM come from the germline V gene. CDR3 length equals 12 residues. The V gene lost 6 bases and the J gene lost 7 bases, with 12 bases spanning the gap. For the CDR3, the DNA is TGTGCCAGCAGCCCCCCCCGAGTTGGCTACACCTTC. Amino acid sequence: CASSPPRVGYTF.

This clone was picked up one time. The chain employs TRBV4-1 and TRBJ2-7; D is ambiguous. The V and J ends lost 0 bases and 6 bases respectively, with 15 bases between them. From germline, CDR1 is MGHRA and CDR2 YSYEKL. There are 15 residues in the CDR3. Written as DNA, the CDR3 is TGCGCCAGCAGCCAAGACATCGGTGGTCTCGGCGAGCAGTACTTC. Residues: CASSQDIGGLGEQYF.

The V and J genes are TRBV14 and TRBJ2-2, with no clear D. The V and J ends lost 0 bases and 2 bases respectively, with 7 bases between them. Germline CDR1 is SGHDN and CDR2 is FVKESK. This CDR3 comprises 15 residues. CDR3 bases: TGTGCCAGCAGCCAAGATTCAGTTAACACCGGGGAGCTGTTTTTT. It translates to CASSQDSVNTGELFF.

This clone was found once. This rearrangement joins TRBV28 to TRBJ1-1; TRBD1 is a possible D gene (5 bases). The CDR3 length is 13 residues. CDR1 is MDHEN, CDR2 SYDVKM, per germline. Trimming took 8 bases from V and 0 from J, leaving 10 bases between them. DNA for the CDR3: TGTGCCAGCGGATCGACAGTGAACACTGAAGCTTTCTTT. Translating it yields CASGSTVNTEAFF.

This rearrangement joins TRBV28 to TRBJ2-5; D gene unclear. The germline V gene has CDR1 MDHEN and CDR2 SYDVKM. V was pared by 6 bases and J by 11 bases, with 13 bases between. This CDR3 is 11 amino acids long. CDR3 residues: CASSSDGSQYF. The CDR3 region has the DNA TGTGCCAGCAGCTCAGACGGTTCTCAGTACTTC.

This chain uses TRBV30 with TRBJ1-2; possibly TRBD1 for D (5 bases). Trimming stripped 7 bases from V and 6 bases from J, with 18 bases between. Germline-derived CDR1 and CDR2 are GTSNPN and SVGIG (reference sequence). CDR3 length: 13 amino acids. CDR3 loop: CAFQRGGWDGYTF. The CDR3 DNA reads as TGTGCCTTCCAACGTGGGGGTTGGGATGGCTACACCTTC.

The V gene is TRBV6-5, the J gene TRBJ2-7; 7 nucleotides match TRBD2. The CDR3 runs 15 residues. Trimming at V came to 6 bases and at J to 1 base, leaving 9 bases not matched to a gene. CDR1 and CDR2 (germline): MNHEY, SVGAGI. CDR3 nucleotide sequence: TGTGCCAGCAGCCTCGGGACTATCCTATCCTACGAGCAGTACTTC. It yields the protein CASSLGTILSYEQYF.

J is TRBJ2-7 and V is TRBV7-9, with a weak D call TRBD1 (6 bases). Trimming cost V 5 bases and J 5 bases, with 13 bases left between them. CDR1 and CDR2 (germline): SEHNR, FQNEAQ (reference sequence). This CDR3 region has 13 residues. The CDR3 sequence is CASSPQGRDEQYF. The CDR3 DNA reads as TGTGCCAGCAGCCCTCAGGGGCGCGACGAGCAGTACTTC.

This clone was found once. The chain uses TRBV9 and TRBJ2-1; 10 bases fit TRBD2. CDR1 SGDLS and CDR2 YYNGEE come from the germline V gene. This CDR3 region has 18 residues. The junction had 9 bases not matched to a gene; V was cut back by 3 bases and J by 0 bases. In DNA, the CDR3 is TGTGCCAGCAGCGATGGACTAGCGGTCCCGAGCTCCTACAATGAGCAGTTCTTC. Translation: CASSDGLAVPSSYNEQFF.

The DNA for the CDR3 is TGTGCCAGTAGTATAGACCACAGGGGCCCCTACGAGCAGTACTTC. This gives the protein CASSIDHRGPYEQYF. The chain has TRBV19 and TRBJ2-7; 7 bases map to TRBD1. Germline lookup yields CDR1 LNHDA and CDR2 SQIVND (reference sequence). CDR3 length: 15 amino acids. With V trimmed by 0 bases and J by 2 bases, 4 bases remained unmatched. The whole variable domain, filled in from reference TRBV19 and TRBJ2-7, reads DGGITQSPKYLFRKEGQNVTLSCEQNLNHDAMYWYRQDPGQGLRLIYYSQIVNDFQKGDIAEGYSVSREKKESFPLTVTSAQKNPTAFYLCASSIDHRGPYEQYFGPGTRLTVT.

This clone was counted only a few times. This chain joins TRBV30 and TRBJ1-6; D is unclear. This CDR3 is 13 amino acids long. In germline, CDR1 is GTSNPN, CDR2 SVGIG (reference sequence). V lost 0 bases to trimming and J lost 10 bases, with 10 bases between them. CDR3 sequence: CAWSVNQDSPLHF. The CDR3 DNA sequence: TGTGCCTGGAGTGTTAACCAGGACTCACCCCTCCACTTT.

The rearrangement uses TRBV10-3 and TRBJ2-7, with D perhaps assigned TRBD1 or TRBD2 (6 bases each). Trimming shortened V by 9 bases and J by 0 bases, and 15 bases separated the two germline ends. The CDR3 consists of 14 residues. CDR1 is ENHRY, CDR2 SYGVKD, per germline. The CDR3 region is CAMGGGGPSYEQYF. The DNA of the CDR3 is TGTGCCATGGGGGGCGGCGGGCCCTCCTACGAGCAGTACTTC.

This clone was seen repeatedly, ten times or more. The gene calls are TRBV6-5 and TRBJ1-3; TRBD1 aligns across 8 bases. The CDR3 is 15 residues long. CDR1 is MNHEY, CDR2 SVGAGI, per germline. V gave up 4 bases and J gave up 1 base; unmatched junction bases: 3. The CDR3 reads CASSLDRASGNTIYF. CDR3 DNA sequence: TGTGCCAGCAGTTTGGACAGGGCTTCTGGAAACACCATATATTTT.

A few counts support this clone. J is TRBJ1-2 and V is TRBV18, with D perhaps matching TRBD1 (6 bases). V lost 2 bases to trimming and J lost 3 bases, with 7 bases between them. The CDR3 contains 13 residues. Germline V CDR1 and CDR2: KGHSH, LQKENI. The CDR3 bases are TGTGCCAGCTCACCAGAGGGGGACTATGGCTACACCTTC. This encodes CASSPEGDYGYTF. Together with reference TRBV18 and TRBJ1-2, the CDR3 gives the full variable domain: NAGVMQNPRHLVRRRGQEARLRCSPMKGHSHVYWYRQLPEEGLKFMVYLQKENIIDESGMPKERFSAEFPKEGPSILRIQQVVRGDSAAYFCASSPEGDYGYTFGSGTRLTVV.

This clone was detected once. The chain recombines TRBV6-5 with TRBJ2-7; 10 bases fit TRBD1. There are 14 residues in the CDR3. The V segment lost 4 bases and the J segment 7 bases; nucleotides outside the gene matches: 7. CDR1 and CDR2 from the germline V gene are MNHEY and SVGAGI. CDR3 DNA sequence: TGTGCCAGCAGTTCTGGACAGGGGGTGGGAGAGCAGTACTTC. As protein: CASSSGQGVGEQYF.

V usage is TRBV19 and J usage is TRBJ1-4, with D unresolved. V lost 8 bases, J lost 3 bases, and 10 bases lay in between. There are 13 residues in the CDR3. From germline, CDR1 is LNHDA and CDR2 SQIVND (reference sequence). In DNA form, the CDR3 reads TGTGCCAGTTCTCGGAGGCCTAATGAAAAACTGTTTTTT. Residues: CASSRRPNEKLFF.